Listed here are 8 T cell receptor beta chains from one sample, sequenced in a study of blood T cell repertoires in COVID-19 (dated by TCRdb to the early 2020s). Libraries were made using the immunoSEQ multiplex PCR assay. In its TCRdb copy, this immuneACCESS table keeps in-frame sequences only and misses some clones. Where compared with another copy, unresolved V genes explain less than half of these, and the others have no known cause. Counted in this sample were under 150,000 clones; more than 65% of them appeared once. The ten biggest clones cover about an eighth of the sample. Sequencing used peripheral blood. Receptors were obtained from an elderly man with acute or convalescent COVID-19.

This clone was observed a handful of times. CDR3 sequence: CASSQDGRGGLDEQFF. CDR3 DNA sequence: TGCGCCAGCAGCCAAGATGGGCGGGGGGGCCTGGATGAGCAGTTCTTC. The chain carries TRBV4-1 and TRBJ2-1, with 9 bases identical to TRBD2. Germline V gene data show CDR1 as MGHRA and CDR2 as YSYEKL. The CDR3 runs 16 residues. V gave up 0 bases and J gave up 8 bases; unmatched junction bases: 8.

The chain joins TRBV20-1 to TRBJ2-1; a possible D gene is TRBD2 (6 bases). The ends were cut back, 3 bases at V and 7 bases at J, with 7 bases in the middle. The CDR3 extends over 11 amino acids. The V gene's germline CDR1 is DFQATT and CDR2 SNEGSKA (reference sequence). In DNA form, the CDR3 reads TGCAGTGCTAGCGGGGGTAATGAGCAGTTCTTC. As protein: CSASGGNEQFF.

This clone has more than one count but fewer than ten. This chain uses TRBV7-3 with TRBJ2-1; TRBD1 might be the D (6 bases). The CDR3 length is 13 residues. From germline, CDR1 is SGHTA and CDR2 FQGTGA. V lost 2 bases to trimming and J lost 10 bases, with 12 bases between them. The CDR3 DNA is TGTGCCAGCAGCTTAGGCAGGGGAAGGGAGCAGTTCTTC. It is translated as CASSLGRGREQFF.

The gene calls are TRBV7-2 and TRBJ2-5; possible D gene TRBD2, 5 bases. The germline CDR1 and CDR2 sequences are SGHTA and FQGNSA. V lost 5 bases and J lost 4, with 17 bases in between. CDR3 length equals 15 residues. The CDR3 bases are TGTGCCAGCAGCGATCCCGAGGGATTCAGAGAGACCCAGTACTTC. Protein product: CASSDPEGFRETQYF.

The V call is TRBV4-3, the J call TRBJ1-1, with D unclear. V was cut by 3 bases and J by 4 bases, with 12 bases left in between. The CDR3 length is 14 residues. Germline-derived CDR1 and CDR2 are LGHNA and YSLEER. The CDR3 bases are TGCGCCAGCAGCCAGGACTTCGAGGTCACTGAAGCTTTCTTT. It specifies CASSQDFEVTEAFF.

The chain couples TRBV5-1 to TRBJ1-1; D remains unclear. This CDR3 has 14 amino acids. Per germline, CDR1 SGHRS and CDR2 YFSETQ. Trimming pared 6 bases from V and 0 bases from J, leaving 12 bases between. The CDR3 nucleotides are TGCGCCAGCAAAGCGAGTTACATGAACACTGAAGCTTTCTTT. Protein product: CASKASYMNTEAFF.

In its sample, this clone was seen once. The chain is built from TRBV19 and TRBJ2-3; TRBD2 matches 14 bases. This CDR3 spans 17 amino acids. CDR1 and CDR2 (germline): LNHDA, SQIVND (reference sequence). V was clipped by 3 bases and J by 2 bases; unmatched bases: 4. CDR3 sequence reads: CASSIGLAGGNTDTQYF. The CDR3 DNA reads TGTGCCAGTAGTATCGGACTAGCGGGGGGTAACACAGATACGCAGTATTTT.

The genes are TRBV10-3 and TRBJ1-5; the match to TRBD1 covers 7 bases. This CDR3 contains 15 residues. Germline CDR1 is ENHRY and CDR2 is SYGVKD. The J segment lost 4 bases and the V segment lost 7 bases, leaving 10 bases of the junction unmatched. The CDR3 coding sequence is TGTGCCATCAAACCCGAGGGACAGAGAAATCAGCCCCAGCATTTT. It yields the protein CAIKPEGQRNQPQHF.